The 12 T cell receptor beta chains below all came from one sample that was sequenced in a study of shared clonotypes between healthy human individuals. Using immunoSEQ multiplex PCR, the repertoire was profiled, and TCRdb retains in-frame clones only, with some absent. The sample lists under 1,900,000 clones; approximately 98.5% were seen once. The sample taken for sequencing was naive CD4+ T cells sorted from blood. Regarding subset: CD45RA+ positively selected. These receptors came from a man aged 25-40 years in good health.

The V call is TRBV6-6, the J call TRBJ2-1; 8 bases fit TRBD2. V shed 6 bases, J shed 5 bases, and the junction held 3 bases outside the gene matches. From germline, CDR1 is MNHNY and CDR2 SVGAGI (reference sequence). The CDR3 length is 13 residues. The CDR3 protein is CASRLLADNEQFF. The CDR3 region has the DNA TGTGCCAGCAGACTACTAGCGGACAATGAGCAGTTCTTC.

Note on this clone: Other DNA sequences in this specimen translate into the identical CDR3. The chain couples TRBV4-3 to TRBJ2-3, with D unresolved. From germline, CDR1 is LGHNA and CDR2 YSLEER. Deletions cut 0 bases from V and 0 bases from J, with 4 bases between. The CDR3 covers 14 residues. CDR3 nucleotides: TGCGCCAGCAGCCAAGAAATCAGCACAGATACGCAGTATTTT. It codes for CASSQEISTDTQYF.

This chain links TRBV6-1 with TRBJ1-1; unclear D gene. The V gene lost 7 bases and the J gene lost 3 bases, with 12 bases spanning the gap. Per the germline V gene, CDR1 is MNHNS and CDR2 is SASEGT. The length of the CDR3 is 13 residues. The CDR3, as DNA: TGTGCCAGCACCACAGCGAGGGACACTGAAGCTTTCTTT. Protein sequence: CASTTARDTEAFF.

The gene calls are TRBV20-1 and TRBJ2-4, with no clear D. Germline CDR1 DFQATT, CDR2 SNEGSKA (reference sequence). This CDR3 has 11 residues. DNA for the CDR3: TGCAGCGCGTACGCCTTAAACATTCAGTACTTC. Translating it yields CSAYALNIQYF.

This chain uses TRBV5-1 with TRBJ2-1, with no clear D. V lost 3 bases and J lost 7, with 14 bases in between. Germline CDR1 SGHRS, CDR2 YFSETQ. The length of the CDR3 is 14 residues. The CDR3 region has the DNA TGCGCCAGCAGCTCGACTGGCCTGGGGAATGAGCAGTTCTTC. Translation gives CASSSTGLGNEQFF.

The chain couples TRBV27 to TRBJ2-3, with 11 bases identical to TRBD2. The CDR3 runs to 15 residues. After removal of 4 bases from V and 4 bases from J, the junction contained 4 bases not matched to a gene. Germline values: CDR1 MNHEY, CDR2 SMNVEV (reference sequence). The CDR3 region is CASSYVAGGPDTQYF. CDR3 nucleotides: TGTGCCAGCAGTTATGTAGCGGGAGGGCCAGATACGCAGTATTTT.

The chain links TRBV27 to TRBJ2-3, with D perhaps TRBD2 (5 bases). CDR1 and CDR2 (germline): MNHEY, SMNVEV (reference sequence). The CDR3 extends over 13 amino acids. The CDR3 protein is CVLPGLGPDTQYF. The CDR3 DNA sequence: TGTGTCCTACCCGGACTTGGGCCAGATACGCAGTATTTT.

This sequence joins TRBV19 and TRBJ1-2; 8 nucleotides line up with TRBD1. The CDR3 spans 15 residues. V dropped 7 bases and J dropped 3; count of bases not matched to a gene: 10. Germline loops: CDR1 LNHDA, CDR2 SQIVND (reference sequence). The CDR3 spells CASKSQGARYYGYTF. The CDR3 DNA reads TGTGCCAGTAAGTCCCAGGGGGCGCGGTACTATGGCTACACCTTC.

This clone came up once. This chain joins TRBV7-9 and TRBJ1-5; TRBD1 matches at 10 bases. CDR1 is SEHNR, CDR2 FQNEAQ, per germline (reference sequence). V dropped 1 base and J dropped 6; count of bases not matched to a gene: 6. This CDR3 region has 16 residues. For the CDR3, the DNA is TGTGCCAGCAGCTTAGATGACAGGGGGCGCCGTCAGCCCCAGCATTTT. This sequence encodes CASSLDDRGRRQPQHF.

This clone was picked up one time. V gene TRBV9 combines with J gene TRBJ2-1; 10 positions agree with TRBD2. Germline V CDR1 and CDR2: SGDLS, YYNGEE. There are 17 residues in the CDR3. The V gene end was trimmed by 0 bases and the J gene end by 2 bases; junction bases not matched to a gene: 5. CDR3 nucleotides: TGTGCCAGCAGCGTAGAGCTAGCGGGAGTAGCCTACAATGAGCAGTTCTTC. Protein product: CASSVELAGVAYNEQFF.

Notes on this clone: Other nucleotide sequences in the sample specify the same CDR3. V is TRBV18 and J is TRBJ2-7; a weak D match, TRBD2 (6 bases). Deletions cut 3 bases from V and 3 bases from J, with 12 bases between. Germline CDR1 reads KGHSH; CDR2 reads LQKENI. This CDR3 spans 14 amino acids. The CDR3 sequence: CASSPQTSFYEQYF. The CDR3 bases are TGTGCCAGCTCACCGCAGACTAGTTTCTACGAGCAGTACTTC.

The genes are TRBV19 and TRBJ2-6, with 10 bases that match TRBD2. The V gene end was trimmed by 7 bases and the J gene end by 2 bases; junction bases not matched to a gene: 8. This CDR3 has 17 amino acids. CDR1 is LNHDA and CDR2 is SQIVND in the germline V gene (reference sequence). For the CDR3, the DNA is TGTGCCAGTATGGTACTAGCGGGACTCGCTGGGGCCAACGTCCTGACTTTC. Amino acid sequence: CASMVLAGLAGANVLTF.